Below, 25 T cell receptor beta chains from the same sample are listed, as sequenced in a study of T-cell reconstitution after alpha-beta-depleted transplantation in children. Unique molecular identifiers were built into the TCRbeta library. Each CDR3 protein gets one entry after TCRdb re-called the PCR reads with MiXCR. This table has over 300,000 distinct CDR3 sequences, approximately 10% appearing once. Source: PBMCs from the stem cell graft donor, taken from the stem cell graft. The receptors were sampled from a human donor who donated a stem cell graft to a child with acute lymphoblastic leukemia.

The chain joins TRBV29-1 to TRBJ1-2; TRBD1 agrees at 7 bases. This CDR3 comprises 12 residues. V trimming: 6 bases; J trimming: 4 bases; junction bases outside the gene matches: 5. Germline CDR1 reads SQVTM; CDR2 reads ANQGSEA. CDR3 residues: CSVRQGGYGYTF. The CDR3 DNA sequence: TGCAGCGTCCGACAGGGAGGCTATGGCTACACCTTC. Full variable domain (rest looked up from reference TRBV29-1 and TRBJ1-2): SAVISQKPSRDICQRGTSLTIQCQVDSQVTMMFWYRQQPGQSLTLIATANQGSEATYESGFVIDKFPISRPNLTFSTLTVSNMSPEDSSIYLCSVRQGGYGYTFGSGTRLTVV.

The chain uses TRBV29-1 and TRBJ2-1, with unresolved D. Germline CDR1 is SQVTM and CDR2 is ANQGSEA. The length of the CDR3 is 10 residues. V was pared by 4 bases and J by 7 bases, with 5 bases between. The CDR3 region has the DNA TGCAGCGTTGTGGAAAATGAGCAGTTCTTC. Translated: CSVVENEQFF.

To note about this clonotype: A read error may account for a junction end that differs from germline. DNA of the CDR3: TGCGTCAGCAGCCAAGTTATATCCATGAACACTGAAGCTTTCTTT. Protein product: CVSSQVISMNTEAFF. The V and J genes are TRBV4-1 and TRBJ1-1, with D uncertain. The CDR3 sequence is 15 residues long. Germline CDR1 MGHRA, CDR2 YSYEKL.

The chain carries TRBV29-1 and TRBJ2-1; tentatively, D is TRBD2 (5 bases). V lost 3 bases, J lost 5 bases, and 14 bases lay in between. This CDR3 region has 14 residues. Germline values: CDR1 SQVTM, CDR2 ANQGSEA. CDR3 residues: CSVDGSVGDNEQFF. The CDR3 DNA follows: TGCAGCGTTGACGGTAGCGTGGGTGACAATGAGCAGTTCTTC.

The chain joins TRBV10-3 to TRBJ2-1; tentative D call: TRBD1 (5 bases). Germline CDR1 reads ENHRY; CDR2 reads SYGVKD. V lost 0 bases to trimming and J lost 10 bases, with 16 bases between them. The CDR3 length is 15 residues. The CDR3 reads CAISESAANPGEQFF. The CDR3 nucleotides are TGTGCCATCAGTGAGTCGGCGGCGAATCCAGGGGAGCAGTTCTTC.

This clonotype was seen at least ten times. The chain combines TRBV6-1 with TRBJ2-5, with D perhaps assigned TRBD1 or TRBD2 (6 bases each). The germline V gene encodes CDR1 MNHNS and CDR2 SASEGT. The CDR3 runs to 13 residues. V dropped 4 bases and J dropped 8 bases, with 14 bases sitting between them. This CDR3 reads CASSAITGGTQYF. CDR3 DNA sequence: TGTGCCAGCAGTGCTATCACCGGGGGCACCCAGTACTTC.

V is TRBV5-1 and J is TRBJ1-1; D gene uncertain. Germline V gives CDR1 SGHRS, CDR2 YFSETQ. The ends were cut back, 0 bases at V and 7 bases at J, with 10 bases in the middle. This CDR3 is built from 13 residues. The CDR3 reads CASSLGAADEAFF. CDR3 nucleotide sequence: TGCGCCAGCAGCTTGGGGGCGGCGGATGAAGCTTTCTTT.

CDR3 residues: CSARALTGTQETQYF. CDR3 nucleotides: TGCAGTGCTAGAGCCCTGACAGGGACCCAAGAGACCCAGTACTTC. The V and J genes are TRBV20-1 and TRBJ2-5, with 7 positions matching TRBD1. CDR1 DFQATT and CDR2 SNEGSKA come from the germline V gene (reference sequence). The V gene end was trimmed by 1 base and the J gene end by 1 base; junction bases not matched to a gene: 6. The CDR3 loop spans 15 amino acids.

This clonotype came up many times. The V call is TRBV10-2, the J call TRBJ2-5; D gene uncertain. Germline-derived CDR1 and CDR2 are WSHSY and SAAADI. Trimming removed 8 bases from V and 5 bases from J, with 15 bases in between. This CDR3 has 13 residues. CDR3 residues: CASRDRTQETQYF. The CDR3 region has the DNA TGCGCCAGCCGCGATAGAACCCAGGAGACCCAGTACTTC.

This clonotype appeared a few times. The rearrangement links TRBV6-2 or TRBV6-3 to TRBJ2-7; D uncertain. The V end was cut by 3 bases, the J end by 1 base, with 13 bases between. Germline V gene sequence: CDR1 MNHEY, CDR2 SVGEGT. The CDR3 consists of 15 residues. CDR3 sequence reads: CASSYAAAFSYEQYF. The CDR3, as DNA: TGTGCCAGCAGTTATGCGGCCGCGTTTTCCTACGAGCAGTACTTC.

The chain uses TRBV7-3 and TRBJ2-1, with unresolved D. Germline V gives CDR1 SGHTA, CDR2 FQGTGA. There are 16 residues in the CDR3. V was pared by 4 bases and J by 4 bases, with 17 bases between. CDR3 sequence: CASSSSTTGLYNEQFF. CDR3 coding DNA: TGTGCCAGCAGCTCCTCGACAACTGGCCTTTACAATGAGCAGTTCTTC.

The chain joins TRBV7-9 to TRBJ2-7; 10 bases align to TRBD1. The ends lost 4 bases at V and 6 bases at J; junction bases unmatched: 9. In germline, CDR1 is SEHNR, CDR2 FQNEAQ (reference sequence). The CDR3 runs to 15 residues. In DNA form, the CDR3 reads TGTGCCAGCAGCTCACTAGGGACAGGGGTTAGCGAGCAGTACTTC. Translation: CASSSLGTGVSEQYF.

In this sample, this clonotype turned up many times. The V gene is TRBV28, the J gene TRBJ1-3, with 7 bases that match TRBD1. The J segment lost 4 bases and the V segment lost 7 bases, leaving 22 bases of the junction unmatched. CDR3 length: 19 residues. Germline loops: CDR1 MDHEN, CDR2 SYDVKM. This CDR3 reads CASKRRQGGPGTWGNTIYF. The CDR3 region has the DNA TGTGCCAGCAAGCGGAGACAGGGAGGCCCCGGTACTTGGGGAAACACCATATATTTT.

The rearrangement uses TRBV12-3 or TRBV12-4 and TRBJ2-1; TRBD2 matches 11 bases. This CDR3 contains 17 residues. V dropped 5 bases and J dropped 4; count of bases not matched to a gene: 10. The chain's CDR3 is CASSLQPGLAAYNEQFF. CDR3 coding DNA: TGTGCCAGCAGTCTCCAACCGGGACTAGCGGCTTACAATGAGCAGTTCTTC.

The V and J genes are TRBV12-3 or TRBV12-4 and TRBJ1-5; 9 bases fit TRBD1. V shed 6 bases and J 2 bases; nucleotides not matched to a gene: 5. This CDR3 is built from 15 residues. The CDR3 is CASRRTGAGNQPQHF. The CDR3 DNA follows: TGTGCCAGCAGGAGGACAGGGGCCGGCAATCAGCCCCAGCATTTT.

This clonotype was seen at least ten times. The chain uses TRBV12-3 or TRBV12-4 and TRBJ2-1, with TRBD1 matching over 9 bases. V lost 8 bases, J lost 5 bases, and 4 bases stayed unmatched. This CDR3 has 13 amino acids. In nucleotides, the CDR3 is TGTGCCAGCCGGGGACAGGGTGACAATGAGCAGTTCTTC. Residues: CASRGQGDNEQFF.

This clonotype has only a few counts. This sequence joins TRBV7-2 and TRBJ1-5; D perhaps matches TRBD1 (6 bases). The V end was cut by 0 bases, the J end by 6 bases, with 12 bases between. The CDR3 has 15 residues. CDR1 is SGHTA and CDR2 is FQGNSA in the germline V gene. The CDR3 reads CASSLAGGLGQPQHF. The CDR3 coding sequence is TGTGCCAGCAGCTTAGCGGGGGGGCTGGGTCAGCCCCAGCATTTT.

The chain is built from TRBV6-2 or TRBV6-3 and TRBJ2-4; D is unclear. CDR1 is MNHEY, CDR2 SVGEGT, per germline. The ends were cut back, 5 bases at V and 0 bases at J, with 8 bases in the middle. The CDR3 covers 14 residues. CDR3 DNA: TGTGCCAGCAGTGCGTCGGGAGCCAAAAACATTCAGTACTTC. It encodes CASSASGAKNIQYF.

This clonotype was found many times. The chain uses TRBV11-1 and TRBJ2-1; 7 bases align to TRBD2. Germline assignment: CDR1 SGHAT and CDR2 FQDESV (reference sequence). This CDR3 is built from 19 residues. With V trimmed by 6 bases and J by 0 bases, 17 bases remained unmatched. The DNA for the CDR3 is TGTGCCAGCAGATTGCCGGGAGAGAGCGGGAAGAGCTCCTACAATGAGCAGTTCTTC. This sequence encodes CASRLPGESGKSSYNEQFF. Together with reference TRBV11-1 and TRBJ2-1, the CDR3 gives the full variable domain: EAEVAQSPRYKITEKSQAVAFWCDPISGHATLYWYRQILGQGPELLVQFQDESVVDDSQLPKDRFSAERLKGVDSTLKIQPAELGDSAMYLCASRLPGESGKSSYNEQFFGPGTRLTVL.

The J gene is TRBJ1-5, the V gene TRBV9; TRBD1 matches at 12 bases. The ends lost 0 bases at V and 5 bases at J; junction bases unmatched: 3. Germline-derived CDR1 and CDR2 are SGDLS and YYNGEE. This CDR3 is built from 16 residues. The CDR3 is CASSVEGDRGHQPQHF. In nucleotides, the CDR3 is TGTGCCAGCAGCGTAGAGGGGGACAGGGGGCATCAGCCCCAGCATTTT.

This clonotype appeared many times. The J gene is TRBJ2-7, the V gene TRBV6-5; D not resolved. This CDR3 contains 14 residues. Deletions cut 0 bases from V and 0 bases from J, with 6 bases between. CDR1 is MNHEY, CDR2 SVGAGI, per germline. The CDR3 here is CASSYSPISYEQYF. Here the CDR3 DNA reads TGTGCCAGCAGTTACTCCCCGATCTCCTACGAGCAGTACTTC.

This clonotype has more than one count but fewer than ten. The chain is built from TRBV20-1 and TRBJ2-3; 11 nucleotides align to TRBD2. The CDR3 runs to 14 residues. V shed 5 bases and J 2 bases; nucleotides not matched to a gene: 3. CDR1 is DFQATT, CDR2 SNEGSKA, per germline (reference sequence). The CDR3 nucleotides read TGCAGTGCTGGGACTAGCGGACCCACAGATACGCAGTATTTT. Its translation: CSAGTSGPTDTQYF.

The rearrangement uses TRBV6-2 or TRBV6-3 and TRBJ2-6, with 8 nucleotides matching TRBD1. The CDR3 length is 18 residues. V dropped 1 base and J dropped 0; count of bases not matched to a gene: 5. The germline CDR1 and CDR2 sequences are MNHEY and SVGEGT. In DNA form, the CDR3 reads TGTGCCAGCAGTTACTATGGGACAGGCATCTCTGGGGCCAACGTCCTGACTTTC. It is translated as CASSYYGTGISGANVLTF.

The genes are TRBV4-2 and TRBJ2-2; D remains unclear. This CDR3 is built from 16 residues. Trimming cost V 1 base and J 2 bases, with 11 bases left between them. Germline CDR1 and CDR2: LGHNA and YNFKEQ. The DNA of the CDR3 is TGTGCCAGCAGCCAAGTCCTCGCCGGCAACACCGGGGAGCTGTTTTTT. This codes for CASSQVLAGNTGELFF.

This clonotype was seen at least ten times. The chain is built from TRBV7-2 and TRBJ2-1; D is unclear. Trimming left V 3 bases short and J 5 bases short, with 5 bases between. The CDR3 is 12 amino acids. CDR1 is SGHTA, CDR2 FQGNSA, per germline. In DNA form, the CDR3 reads TGTGCCAGCAGCTTCCGGCACAATGAGCAGTTCTTC. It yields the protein CASSFRHNEQFF.